This T cell receptor beta chain was found in a study of Ad26.COV2.S vaccination and SARS-CoV-2 variants. About this clone: Antigen unknown.

Study results and caveats: Whether participants received vaccine or placebo, their non-spike TCR breadth was similar. The study found higher spike-specific TCR breadth in vaccine than placebo recipients.

Sequencing was performed with immunoSEQ multiplex PCR; in TCRdb, only in-frame clones are kept and a portion is missing. Of about 350,000 clones listed, about 92% are singletons. The CDR3 covers 12 residues. CDR1 is SQVTM, CDR2 ANQGSEA, per germline. V lost 2 bases, J lost 10 bases, and 5 bases stayed unmatched. The V and J genes are TRBV29-1 and TRBJ1-1; 9 nucleotides align to TRBD1. This sequence was found in a human donor who had recovered from COVID-19. Specimen: peripheral blood, collected after recovery from COVID-19. The CDR3 DNA reads TGCAGCGTTGAACACGGGACAGGGCCAGCTTTCTTT. Its translation: CSVEHGTGPAFF.